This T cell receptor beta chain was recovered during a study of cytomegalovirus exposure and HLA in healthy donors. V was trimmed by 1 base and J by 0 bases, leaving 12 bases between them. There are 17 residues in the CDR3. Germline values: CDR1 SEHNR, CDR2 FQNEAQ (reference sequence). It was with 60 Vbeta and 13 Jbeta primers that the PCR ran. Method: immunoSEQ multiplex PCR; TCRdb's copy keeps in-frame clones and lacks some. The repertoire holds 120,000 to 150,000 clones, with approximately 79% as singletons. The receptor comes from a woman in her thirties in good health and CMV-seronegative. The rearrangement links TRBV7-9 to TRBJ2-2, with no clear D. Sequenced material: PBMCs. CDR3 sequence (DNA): TGTGCCAGCAGCTTAGTGGGCAGTGAAACGAACACCGGGGAGCTGTTTTTT. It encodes CASSLVGSETNTGELFF.